This TCR beta chain was identified in a study of blood T cell repertoires in COVID-19. Method: immunoSEQ multiplex PCR; TCRdb's copy keeps in-frame clones and lacks some. The top ten clones hold roughly 5.6% of a sample with over 55,000 clones, around 87% of them seen once. Input material: peripheral blood. The receptor comes from a man aged 50-59 years with active COVID-19.

For the CDR3, the DNA is TGTGCTAGTGGTTTGCAGGGCCCGCACACCGGGGAGCTGTTTTTT. Protein sequence: CASGLQGPHTGELFF. V usage is TRBV12-5 and J usage is TRBJ2-2; a weak D match, TRBD1 (5 bases). The germline V and J ends were trimmed by 2 bases and 3 bases, with 10 bases remaining between them. The CDR3 contains 15 residues. The V gene's germline CDR1 is LGHNT and CDR2 FRNRAP.